This TCR beta chain originates from a study of identical twins (dated by TCRdb to the mid-2010s). Notes on the research overall: TCR alpha and beta repertoires from monozygotic twins, unrelated adults of various ages and cord blood were deep-sequenced to test whether fetal clonotypes persist. To rule out contamination, the twin experiments were replicated at different times with different library preparation protocols.

Only healthy Caucasian donors were included. Using Miltenyi CD45RO+ enrichment and human naive T-cell isolation kits, memory (CD45RO+) and naive T cells were isolated from PBMC. In the case of this clonotype: Its antigen is still unknown. The input lacks base qualities; no much larger clone sits a single base away.

Receptor amplification or capture employed 5' RACE. Sequencing was carried out with an Illumina HiSeq 2000. A universal primer binding site was introduced by template switching, and a unique molecular identifier was present in the final cDNA, enabling accurate counting of TCR cDNA molecules. Specific primers in the conserved constant-segment region were used to synthesize first-strand cDNA for TCR alpha and beta chains. To control for contamination, every cDNA library carried two barcodes: a SMART-Mk sample barcode plus Illumina barcodes. Two successive PCR steps introduced TruSeq adapter sequences along with Illumina sample barcodes. The Illumina HiSeq platform was used with custom primers to sequence TCR alpha and beta cDNA libraries. As for the authors' bioinformatics: Raw reads were processed with MiGEC to extract unique molecular identifiers, and MiXCR was used to determine CDR3 positions. For each individual, recombination models were inferred using an EM algorithm with the repgenHMM and IGoR tools. The analysis of shared clonotypes was done with the tcR package in R, with sharing normalized by the product of cloneset sizes. To study raw recombination free of thymic and clonal selection effects, out-of-frame nonproductive sequences were analyzed. The public reads were reanalyzed by TCRdb: fastp trimming at Q25, MiXCR alignment, in-frame beta chains only. Each CDR3 protein gets just one entry, which takes the most common genes and DNA from the rows behind it. The V and J calls, along with clone size, are taken from TCRdb and not from the paper's own processing. The sample table records roughly 260,000 distinct CDR3 sequences; 11% to 15% of these occur just once. In total, the top ten clones hold 8.8% of the sample.

The germline V gene provides CDR1 SGHRS and CDR2 YFSETQ. Trimming takes 5 bases off V and 3 bases off J; junction bases not matched to a gene: 4. From the cysteine through the phenylalanine, the CDR3 covers 13 amino acids. Just the 39-base CDR3 DNA is kept, in frame starting at base 1. Summary of the overall study and its limitations: Because the same donors could not be followed over many years, the conclusions relied on cross-sectional statistical analysis. In beta out-of-frame sequences, excess twin sharing was weaker, because having fewer shared sequences lowered the signal-to-noise ratio. Compared with coincidental sharing between unrelated individuals, out-of-frame TCR alpha sequences shared between twins had an excess of sequences with low generation probability. Out-of-frame TCR alpha sharing in monozygotic twins was systematically underestimated by recombination models, whereas sharing between unrelated individuals was in agreement with the recombination models. Zero-insertion analyses could be partly confounded by invariant T cells such as MAIT and iNKT, though diverse VJ usage argued against such confounding for most clonotypes. Fewer insertions were carried by abundant cord blood beta clonotypes; a weaker similar trend was observed in young adult naive repertoires, while no such trend was observed in memory repertoires.

Sequencing was performed on memory (CD45RO+) T cells sorted from blood. The cell subset or site label, as the study defines it: CD45RO+ enriched T cells. The chain is assembled from TRBV5-1 and TRBJ2-5; TRBD1 matches 7 bases in the middle. This receptor was obtained from a woman between 18 and 30 years old in good health. The bases are TGCGCCAGCAGTTCCGGACAGGAAGAGACCCAGTACTTC. Protein translation: CASSSGQEETQYF.